This TCR delta chain was captured by sequencing in a study of γδ T cells in repeated Plasmodium falciparum infection. Looking at the study overall: Four controlled malaria infections with P. falciparum NF54 spanned 644 days.

Study observations and caveats: Vgamma9/Vdelta2+ T cells showed a stable polyclonal repertoire with shared TCRgamma sequences. Malian donors came from one small rural village, predominantly one ethnic group.

TCRdb used CATT to re-call clones from the multiplex PCR reads. In the table there are around 50,000 delta-chain clones, 1.6% of which are singletons. Bulk repertoires came from Vgamma9/Vdelta2+ or Vdelta2-negative gammadelta T cells flow-sorted from PBMC. The CDR3 totals 18 residues. With V trimmed by 1 base and J by 3 bases, 16 bases remained unmatched. Germline V gene sequence: CDR1 GEAIGNYY, CDR2 EKD. On this clone itself: What it binds is unknown. The protein held in TCRdb is that of a much larger clone and does not match this DNA's translation at residue 13, likely because of a read error; the protein shown is translated from the DNA.

The chain joins TRDV2 to TRDJ1; 7 bases map to TRDD3. TCRdb offers no J gene call, so here the DNA was matched to germline to obtain one. The receptor comes from a pool of human donors (malaria-infected and uninfected, not separated). Sequencing input: gamma-delta T cells from blood. Here the CDR3 reads CACDTLGAENLYADKLIF. CDR3 DNA sequence: TGTGCCTGTGACACGCTGGGGGCTGAGAACTTGTACGCCGATAAACTCATCTTT.